These 32 T cell receptor beta chains originate from one sample sequenced in a study of cytomegalovirus exposure and HLA in healthy donors. TCRdb keeps only in-frame clones here, not all; method: immunoSEQ multiplex PCR. Among roughly 130,000 clones listed, more than 70% were seen once. Sequencing was performed on PBMCs. The receptors shown here come from a man between 25 and 39 years old in good health and CMV-seronegative.

For the CDR3, the DNA is TGTGCCAGTAGTATAGTTAGCCACAATGAGCAGTTCTTC. Encoded protein: CASSIVSHNEQFF. The chain has TRBV19 and TRBJ2-1, with D unclear. The germline V gene has CDR1 LNHDA and CDR2 SQIVND (reference sequence). The length of the CDR3 is 13 residues. The germline V and J ends were trimmed by 1 base and 5 bases, with 6 bases remaining between them. The full variable domain, completed using reference TRBV19 and TRBJ2-1, is DGGITQSPKYLFRKEGQNVTLSCEQNLNHDAMYWYRQDPGQGLRLIYYSQIVNDFQKGDIAEGYSVSREKKESFPLTVTSAQKNPTAFYLCASSIVSHNEQFFGPGTRLTVL.

This chain joins TRBV4-3 and TRBJ1-6, with 7 bases that match TRBD1. CDR1 is LGHNA and CDR2 is YSLEER in the germline V gene. Germline trimming cut 6 bases from V and 7 bases from J; bases unmatched to any gene: 3. The CDR3 contains 13 residues. CDR3 region: CASRKDRNSPLHF. In nucleotides, the CDR3 is TGCGCCAGCAGAAAGGACAGGAATTCACCCCTCCACTTT.

The CDR3 reads CAISKAGEGYEQYF. The CDR3 DNA sequence: TGTGCCATCAGTAAAGCGGGAGAGGGGTACGAGCAGTACTTC. This sequence joins TRBV10-3 and TRBJ2-7, with 8 bases fitting TRBD2. The CDR3 has 14 residues. V trimming: 5 bases; J trimming: 4 bases; junction bases outside the gene matches: 7. CDR1 and CDR2 from the germline V gene are ENHRY and SYGVKD.

This chain uses TRBV18 with TRBJ2-7; D is possibly TRBD1 (6 bases). The CDR3 is 15 amino acids. Trimming stripped 3 bases from V and 0 bases from J, with 12 bases between. Germline V CDR1 and CDR2: KGHSH, LQKENI. The CDR3 protein is CASSPDSRSSYEQYF. In DNA form, the CDR3 reads TGTGCCAGCTCACCGGACAGCAGAAGCTCCTACGAGCAGTACTTC.

The J gene is TRBJ2-5, the V gene TRBV5-1, with TRBD1 identical over 7 bases. The germline gives CDR1 SGHRS, CDR2 YFSETQ. The CDR3 has 13 amino acids. V was pared by 7 bases and J by 5 bases, with 8 bases of the junction left unmatched. This CDR3 reads CASGTGAPETQYF. The CDR3 DNA follows: TGCGCCAGCGGCACAGGGGCTCCCGAGACCCAGTACTTC.

This clone has more than one count but fewer than ten. This sequence joins TRBV19 and TRBJ2-2; D uncertain. V was trimmed by 2 bases and J by 6 bases, leaving 7 bases between them. The CDR3 has 13 residues. Germline V gene sequence: CDR1 LNHDA, CDR2 SQIVND (reference sequence). CDR3 loop: CASSIPQAGELFF. DNA of the CDR3: TGTGCCAGTAGTATACCCCAGGCCGGGGAGCTGTTTTTT.

The chain has TRBV10-1 and TRBJ2-3, with 9 bases matching TRBD1. Trimming at V came to 6 bases and at J to 0 bases, leaving 4 bases not matched to a gene. The CDR3 has 15 residues. Looked up from germline, CDR1 is WNHNN and CDR2 is SYGVQD (reference sequence). DNA for the CDR3: TGCGCCAGCAGCCCCGGACAGGGGAGCACAGATACGCAGTATTTT. Encoded protein: CASSPGQGSTDTQYF.

This clone was seen a handful of times. The V and J genes are TRBV11-2 and TRBJ2-2, with TRBD1 matching over 8 bases. Germline CDR1 and CDR2: SGHAT and FQNNGV. The CDR3 totals 17 residues. J was trimmed by 1 base and V by 8 bases; bases with no gene match: 12. The DNA of the CDR3 is TGTGCCAGCCGACCGCCTCAGGGGGCGCAGAACACCGGGGAGCTGTTTTTT. This gives the protein CASRPPQGAQNTGELFF.

The chain uses TRBV18 and TRBJ1-5; D possibly corresponds to TRBD1 (5 bases). CDR3 length: 15 residues. Germline CDR1 is KGHSH and CDR2 is LQKENI. V was trimmed by 2 bases and J by 7 bases, leaving 15 bases between them. CDR3 region: CASSPGAGREQPQHF. The CDR3 bases are TGTGCCAGCTCACCAGGGGCAGGGAGGGAGCAGCCCCAGCATTTT.

The chain uses TRBV7-9 and TRBJ1-5; 7 bases are a match to TRBD1. Trimming cost V 3 bases and J 4 bases; bases outside gene matches: 3. Germline CDR1 is SEHNR and CDR2 is FQNEAQ (reference sequence). This CDR3 spans 14 amino acids. Here the CDR3 DNA reads TGTGCCAGCAGCTTGCCAGGGGGAAATCAGCCCCAGCATTTT. Translation gives CASSLPGGNQPQHF.

V and J are TRBV5-1 and TRBJ1-1; D is unclear. The germline gives CDR1 SGHRS, CDR2 YFSETQ. The CDR3 spans 14 residues. V lost 4 bases and J lost 1, with 11 bases in between. The chain's CDR3 is CASSLIPGNTEAFF. The CDR3 DNA reads TGCGCCAGCAGCCTCATTCCAGGGAACACTGAAGCTTTCTTT.

The J gene is TRBJ1-2, the V gene TRBV11-2; 7 nucleotides line up with TRBD1. The germline V gene has CDR1 SGHAT and CDR2 FQNNGV. J was trimmed by 5 bases and V by 3 bases; bases with no gene match: 9. The CDR3 is 15 amino acids. The CDR3 coding sequence is TGTGCCAGCAGCTTGGGGGCACAGGGGAGTTATGGCTACACCTTC. Translating gives CASSLGAQGSYGYTF.

The genes are TRBV19 and TRBJ1-4; 7 nucleotides agree with TRBD1. The CDR3 spans 17 residues. The germline V gene encodes CDR1 LNHDA and CDR2 SQIVND (reference sequence). The V segment lost 4 bases and the J segment 7 bases; nucleotides outside the gene matches: 15. In nucleotides, the CDR3 is TGTGCCAGTAGTAAGGGGGCAAGCCAAGGCCCGGCTGAAAAACTGTTTTTT. Residues: CASSKGASQGPAEKLFF. Complete variable domain (other parts from reference TRBV19 and TRBJ1-4): DGGITQSPKYLFRKEGQNVTLSCEQNLNHDAMYWYRQDPGQGLRLIYYSQIVNDFQKGDIAEGYSVSREKKESFPLTVTSAQKNPTAFYLCASSKGASQGPAEKLFFGSGTQLSVL.

The V gene is TRBV19, the J gene TRBJ1-5; D uncertain. CDR1 and CDR2 from the germline V gene are LNHDA and SQIVND (reference sequence). V was trimmed by 7 bases and J by 2 bases, leaving 15 bases between them. The CDR3 totals 15 residues. CDR3 in DNA: TGTGCCAGTACCCTGGGCAGGTCGGGCAATCAGCCCCAGCATTTT. As protein: CASTLGRSGNQPQHF.

The V call is TRBV5-8, the J call TRBJ1-5; D uncertain. The CDR3 has 13 amino acids. Germline V lookup: CDR1 SGHTS, CDR2 YDEGEE. Trimming stripped 4 bases from V and 5 bases from J, with 10 bases between. The CDR3 loop is CASSASRYQPQHF. Here the CDR3 DNA reads TGTGCCAGCAGCGCGTCTCGGTATCAGCCCCAGCATTTT.

The chain uses TRBV18 and TRBJ1-2; TRBD1 is a possible D gene (6 bases). The CDR3 is made up of 14 amino acids. CDR1 is KGHSH, CDR2 LQKENI, per germline. V lost 1 base, J lost 6 bases, and 12 bases lay in between. The CDR3 here is CASSPLMTGDGYTF. CDR3 DNA sequence: TGTGCCAGCTCACCACTTATGACAGGAGATGGCTACACCTTC.

This clone was found a few times. This sequence joins TRBV6-4 and TRBJ2-7, with 12 bases lining up with TRBD2. After removal of 3 bases from V and 3 bases from J, the junction contained 0 bases not matched to a gene. The CDR3 sequence is 14 residues long. The germline V gene has CDR1 MRHNA and CDR2 SNTAGT. The CDR3 loop reads CASSEGLAGYEQYF. In DNA form, the CDR3 reads TGTGCCAGCAGTGAGGGACTAGCGGGCTACGAGCAGTACTTC.

The CDR3 DNA is TGTGCCAGCAGCTTACTACCGCAGGGCTCTGAAGCTTTCTTT. Encoded protein: CASSLLPQGSEAFF. The chain joins TRBV7-6 to TRBJ1-1, with D possibly matching TRBD1 (5 bases). This CDR3 has 14 amino acids. With 2 bases removed from V and 6 bases from J, the gap between germline ends came to 13 bases. The germline V gene encodes CDR1 SGHVS and CDR2 FNYEAQ.

This sequence joins TRBV2 and TRBJ1-1; TRBD1 might be the D (6 bases). The CDR3 spans 16 residues. The V end lost 2 bases, the J end lost 0 bases, and 13 bases lay between the germline ends. Germline CDR1 reads SNHLY; CDR2 reads FYNNEI. The CDR3 DNA reads TGTGCCAGCAGTGAACTTACAGGGCGGGTGAACACTGAAGCTTTCTTT. This sequence encodes CASSELTGRVNTEAFF.

The chain is built from TRBV27 and TRBJ1-3; 7 nucleotides line up with TRBD1. The V and J ends lost 4 bases and 6 bases, in that order; junction bases with no gene match: 6. CDR1 is MNHEY, CDR2 SMNVEV, per germline (reference sequence). The CDR3 is made up of 14 amino acids. Here the CDR3 reads CASSSPGQTNTIYF. In DNA form, the CDR3 reads TGTGCCAGCAGTTCCCCGGGACAGACAAACACCATATATTTT.

V gene TRBV25-1 combines with J gene TRBJ1-5, with 10 bases lining up with TRBD1. The CDR3 has 15 amino acids. The germline CDR1 and CDR2 sequences are MGHDK and SYGVNS. Trimming removed 9 bases from V and 5 bases from J; junction bases left unmatched: 10. The CDR3 DNA reads TGTGCCAGTAGAGGGACAGGGGAATTTTATCAGCCCCAGCATTTT. Its translation is CASRGTGEFYQPQHF.

The V and J genes are TRBV27 and TRBJ2-1; D is perhaps TRBD1 (7 bases). Germline assignment: CDR1 MNHEY and CDR2 SMNVEV (reference sequence). This CDR3 contains 16 residues. V lost 2 bases and J 2 bases, leaving 13 bases between the germline ends. The CDR3: CASSLAGTEAYNEQFF. CDR3 in DNA: TGTGCCAGCAGTTTAGCGGGGACAGAAGCCTACAATGAGCAGTTCTTC.

V is TRBV30 and J is TRBJ1-2, with 9 bases that match TRBD1. The CDR3 is made up of 16 amino acids. Trimming cost V 4 bases and J 9 bases; bases outside gene matches: 18. Germline V gene lookup returns CDR1 GTSNPN and CDR2 SVGIG (reference sequence). The CDR3 DNA reads TGTGCCTGGATGGGACAGGGTATTGGAGTAGGTCAGCGCTACACCTTC. It translates to CAWMGQGIGVGQRYTF.

The V call is TRBV5-6, the J call TRBJ2-3; D is possibly TRBD2 (5 bases). With 4 bases removed from V and 4 bases from J, the gap between germline ends came to 19 bases. CDR3 length: 16 residues. Germline CDR1 reads SGHDT; CDR2 reads YYEEEE. CDR3: CASSPVRTFGADTQYF. In DNA form, the CDR3 reads TGTGCCAGCAGCCCCGTTCGGACTTTCGGAGCAGATACGCAGTATTTT.

The V gene is TRBV5-1, the J gene TRBJ2-7; 14 bases agree with TRBD2. Germline V gives CDR1 SGHRS, CDR2 YFSETQ. The CDR3 has 14 residues. J was trimmed by 9 bases and V by 4 bases; bases with no gene match: 6. CDR3 DNA: TGCGCCAGCAGCGAGGGACTAGCGGGAGTATCGCAGTACTTC. Translated: CASSEGLAGVSQYF.

This clone has a handful of counts. The V gene is TRBV5-1, the J gene TRBJ1-2; the match to TRBD1 covers 7 bases. The CDR3 extends over 13 amino acids. With V trimmed by 10 bases and J by 9 bases, 15 bases remained unmatched. Per germline, CDR1 SGHRS and CDR2 YFSETQ. CDR3 residues: CAGHRQGGKSYTF. CDR3 nucleotides: TGCGCCGGCCATCGACAGGGCGGGAAGAGCTACACCTTC.

The J gene is TRBJ1-1, the V gene TRBV10-1; 10 nucleotides agree with TRBD1. The CDR3 runs to 14 residues. V lost 6 bases, J lost 5 bases, and 6 bases stayed unmatched. CDR1 WNHNN and CDR2 SYGVQD come from the germline V gene (reference sequence). CDR3 coding DNA: TGCGCCAGCAGGCCGGACAGGGGGGAGACTGAAGCTTTCTTT. Its protein is CASRPDRGETEAFF.

This rearrangement joins TRBV10-1 to TRBJ2-3; TRBD1 agrees at 11 bases. Germline V gene lookup returns CDR1 WNHNN and CDR2 SYGVQD (reference sequence). V lost 6 bases to trimming and J lost 1 base; unmatched junction nucleotides: 6. The CDR3 runs 16 residues. In DNA form, the CDR3 reads TGCGCCAGCAGCGGAGGGACAGGGGGAGGCACAGATACGCAGTATTTT. Residues: CASSGGTGGGTDTQYF.

The V call is TRBV7-9, the J call TRBJ1-2; TRBD1 might be the D (5 bases). V lost 3 bases and J 0 bases, leaving 23 bases between the germline ends. This CDR3 is built from 19 residues. Germline V lookup: CDR1 SEHNR, CDR2 FQNEAQ (reference sequence). The chain's CDR3 is CASSLGGGYRAQTNYGYTF. For the CDR3, the DNA is TGTGCCAGCAGCTTGGGGGGAGGGTACCGAGCTCAAACTAACTATGGCTACACCTTC.

The genes are TRBV9 and TRBJ2-3; tentatively, D is TRBD2 (5 bases). V lost 0 bases and J lost 3, with 11 bases in between. CDR3 size: 15 residues. CDR1 and CDR2 from the germline V gene are SGDLS and YYNGEE. The CDR3 bases are TGTGCCAGCAGCGTAGTTGGCCGGGATACAGATACGCAGTATTTT. Protein sequence: CASSVVGRDTDTQYF.

The genes are TRBV13 and TRBJ1-1, with D perhaps TRBD1 (6 bases). The CDR3 length is 13 residues. Germline CDR1 PRHDT, CDR2 FYEKMQ (reference sequence). With 5 bases removed from V and 3 bases from J, the gap between germline ends came to 10 bases. CDR3 bases: TGTGCCAGCAGCCCGAGGGGGTACACTGAAGCTTTCTTT. The encoded protein is CASSPRGYTEAFF.

The chain joins TRBV19 to TRBJ2-4, with TRBD2 matching 10 bases. The germline gives CDR1 LNHDA, CDR2 SQIVND (reference sequence). With V trimmed by 6 bases and J by 1 base, 12 bases remained unmatched. The CDR3 spans 18 residues. DNA of the CDR3: TGTGCCAGTAGCCGGGTAGAGCGGGAGGGCCGGGCCAAAAACATTCAGTACTTC. Translated, it gives CASSRVEREGRAKNIQYF.